These 27 T cell receptor beta chains came from one sample sequenced in a study of shared clonotypes between healthy human individuals. Sequencing was performed with immunoSEQ multiplex PCR; in TCRdb, only in-frame clones are kept and a portion is missing. Altogether 85,000 to 100,000 clones are present, about 70% being singletons, with the ten largest covering about 50%. The material sequenced was memory CD8+ T cells sorted from blood. The subset was: CD45RO+ cells pooled with CCR7-negative TemRA cells. The receptors shown here come from a man younger than 40 in good health.

This chain joins TRBV7-2 and TRBJ2-5, with TRBD2 matching 8 bases. With 9 bases clipped from V and 7 bases from J, the junction kept 7 bases outside the gene matches. Germline lookup yields CDR1 SGHTA and CDR2 FQGNSA. The CDR3 consists of 12 residues. The CDR3 reads CASQAGVGTQYF. CDR3 DNA: TGTGCCAGTCAAGCGGGAGTGGGGACCCAGTACTTC.

The chain recombines TRBV4-2 with TRBJ2-7, with 9 nucleotides matching TRBD1. Germline assignment: CDR1 LGHNA and CDR2 YNFKEQ. V was clipped by 3 bases and J by 0 bases; unmatched bases: 9. The CDR3 loop spans 17 amino acids. CDR3 sequence reads: CASSHQPDRGSSYEQYF. CDR3 DNA: TGTGCCAGCAGCCATCAACCCGACAGGGGGAGCTCCTACGAGCAGTACTTC.

The rearrangement uses TRBV7-8 and TRBJ2-1, with D uncertain. From germline, CDR1 is SGHVS and CDR2 FQNEAQ. V was shortened by 1 base and J by 7 bases, with 5 bases between the two germline ends. The CDR3 spans 12 residues. Here the CDR3 reads CASSLVGNEQFF. The CDR3 bases are TGTGCCAGCAGCTTAGTAGGGAATGAGCAGTTCTTC.

This chain uses TRBV19 with TRBJ2-7; D unresolved. Trimming took 5 bases from V and 9 from J, leaving 14 bases between them. The CDR3 runs 12 residues. In germline, CDR1 is LNHDA, CDR2 SQIVND (reference sequence). The chain's CDR3 is CASSPTFGGQYF. Here the CDR3 DNA reads TGTGCCAGTAGTCCGACTTTCGGCGGGCAGTACTTC. The complete variable domain, with remaining parts taken from reference TRBV19 and TRBJ2-7, reads DGGITQSPKYLFRKEGQNVTLSCEQNLNHDAMYWYRQDPGQGLRLIYYSQIVNDFQKGDIAEGYSVSREKKESFPLTVTSAQKNPTAFYLCASSPTFGGQYFGPGTRLTVT.

J is TRBJ1-1 and V is TRBV6-1; D perhaps matches TRBD1 (5 bases). CDR3 length equals 15 residues. V was pared by 0 bases and J by 2 bases, with 10 bases between. Germline-derived CDR1 and CDR2 are MNHNS and SASEGT. The DNA of the CDR3 is TGTGCCAGCAGTGAAGCGTTAACAGGAAACACTGAAGCTTTCTTT. This sequence encodes CASSEALTGNTEAFF.

The CDR3 loop is CASSSRKTYGYTF. CDR3 nucleotides: TGTGCCAGCAGCTCTCGAAAGACCTATGGCTACACCTTC. The chain joins TRBV7-6 to TRBJ1-2, with unresolved D. The CDR3 runs 13 residues. Per the germline V gene, CDR1 is SGHVS and CDR2 is FNYEAQ. Deletions cut 4 bases from V and 4 bases from J, with 10 bases between. Full variable domain (missing parts from reference TRBV7-6 and TRBJ1-2): GAGVSQSPRYKVTKRGQDVALRCDPISGHVSLYWYRQALGQGPEFLTYFNYEAQQDKSGLPNDRFSAERPEGSISTLTIQRTEQRDSAMYRCASSSRKTYGYTFGSGTRLTVV.

This clone is a singleton in its sample. The chain links TRBV11-2 to TRBJ1-5, with 8 positions matching TRBD1. This CDR3 spans 15 amino acids. Trimming took 3 bases from V and 6 from J; bases not matched to a gene: 7. Germline-derived CDR1 and CDR2 are SGHAT and FQNNGV. The CDR3 region is CASSLGRGLGQPQHF. The CDR3 DNA reads TGTGCCAGCAGCTTGGGCAGGGGGCTGGGTCAGCCCCAGCATTTT.

This chain connects TRBV7-6 to TRBJ2-7; 10 nucleotides line up with TRBD2. The J segment lost 5 bases and the V segment lost 3 bases, leaving 7 bases of the junction unmatched. Germline CDR1 SGHVS, CDR2 FNYEAQ. The length of the CDR3 is 15 residues. CDR3 bases: TGTGCCAGCAGCTTGATAGCGGGAGGCCAGGACGAGCAGTACTTC. Translating it yields CASSLIAGGQDEQYF.

The chain's CDR3 is CASSSMTGPYEQYF. DNA for the CDR3: TGTGCCAGCAGCTCAATGACAGGACCGTACGAGCAGTACTTC. The chain is built from TRBV28 and TRBJ2-7; weak D call: TRBD1 (6 bases). The V gene's germline CDR1 is MDHEN and CDR2 SYDVKM. V gave up 6 bases and J gave up 4 bases, with 16 bases separating them. The CDR3 length is 14 residues.

This clone has just one count. V gene TRBV11-2 combines with J gene TRBJ2-1; the match to TRBD2 covers 8 bases. The germline V gene encodes CDR1 SGHAT and CDR2 FQNNGV. Unmatched junction bases numbered 8, after V lost 0 bases and J lost 4 bases. The CDR3 has 17 residues. The CDR3, as DNA: TGTGCCAGCAGCTTAGATCGGGGGACTAGAGATTACAATGAGCAGTTCTTC. This encodes CASSLDRGTRDYNEQFF.

The gene calls are TRBV18 and TRBJ2-2, with D possibly matching TRBD2 (6 bases). CDR1 and CDR2 from the germline V gene are KGHSH and LQKENI. With 3 bases removed from V and 5 bases from J, the gap between germline ends came to 16 bases. CDR3 length equals 16 residues. The CDR3: CASSPMAAGETGELFF. The DNA of the CDR3 is TGTGCCAGCTCACCGATGGCAGCGGGCGAAACCGGGGAGCTGTTTTTT.

The V and J genes are TRBV11-2 and TRBJ2-1; either TRBD1 or TRBD2 may supply D (5 bases each). The CDR3 has 14 residues. Trimming took 8 bases from V and 6 from J, leaving 17 bases between them. Germline V lookup: CDR1 SGHAT, CDR2 FQNNGV. The CDR3 nucleotides read TGTGCCAGCGGACCCCGGGACGGACCCAATGAGCAGTTCTTC. This sequence encodes CASGPRDGPNEQFF.

This chain joins TRBV6-1 and TRBJ2-7, with D perhaps TRBD2 (5 bases). V was trimmed by 2 bases and J by 2 bases, leaving 10 bases between them. Per the germline V gene, CDR1 is MNHNS and CDR2 is SASEGT. The CDR3 covers 14 residues. CDR3 coding DNA: TGTGCCAGCAGTGAAAGCAGCGGCCCCTACGAGCAGTACTTC. Its protein product is CASSESSGPYEQYF.

To note about this clone: One end of the junction varies from germline; a read error may be responsible. The rearrangement joins TRBV28 to TRBJ1-3; possible D gene TRBD1, 6 bases. The CDR3 consists of 11 residues. Germline values: CDR1 MDHEN, CDR2 SYDVKM. For the CDR3, the DNA is TGTGCCAGCAGCTCCGACAGGTCCGTGGATTTT. Translated: CASSSDRSVDF.

The chain has TRBV4-2 and TRBJ1-1; a weak D match, TRBD1 (6 bases). CDR3 length: 15 amino acids. Germline CDR1 LGHNA, CDR2 YNFKEQ. Trimming took off 4 bases at V and 1 base at J, with 13 bases between the two ends. CDR3 loop: CASSPDSKSNTEAFF. CDR3 bases: TGTGCCAGCAGCCCGGACAGCAAATCGAACACTGAAGCTTTCTTT.

The rearrangement joins TRBV6-5 to TRBJ2-3; D ambiguous. The germline V gene encodes CDR1 MNHEY and CDR2 SVGAGI. Trimming shortened V by 0 bases and J by 3 bases, and 7 bases separated the two germline ends. The CDR3 has 14 amino acids. In nucleotides, the CDR3 is TGTGCCAGCAGTTACTCGGGCTATACAGATACGCAGTATTTT. It yields the protein CASSYSGYTDTQYF.

CDR3 DNA sequence: TGTGCCAGCAAGCGGGATAACTCCTACAATGAGCAGTTCTTC. It yields the protein CASKRDNSYNEQFF. This chain joins TRBV28 and TRBJ2-1; 7 bases are a match to TRBD2. The J segment lost 0 bases and the V segment lost 7 bases, leaving 3 bases of the junction unmatched. The CDR3 covers 14 residues. Germline-derived CDR1 and CDR2 are MDHEN and SYDVKM.

This clone was detected many times. The same CDR3 also results from other DNA sequences found in this sample. V and J are TRBV29-1 and TRBJ1-1; D unresolved. Trimming pared 6 bases from V and 0 bases from J, leaving 8 bases between. Germline assignment: CDR1 SQVTM and CDR2 ANQGSEA. This CDR3 has 12 amino acids. The CDR3 region has the DNA TGCAGCGTAACTTTCATGAACACTGAAGCTTTCTTT. Translating it yields CSVTFMNTEAFF.

This clone was seen at least ten times. The chain uses TRBV19 and TRBJ2-1; no clear D. CDR1 is LNHDA and CDR2 is SQIVND in the germline V gene (reference sequence). The CDR3 length is 18 residues. The V and J ends lost 6 bases and 4 bases respectively, with 25 bases between them. CDR3 loop: CASSLTDASKGLYNEQFF. CDR3 DNA: TGTGCCAGTAGCTTAACCGACGCCTCGAAAGGTCTTTACAATGAGCAGTTCTTC.

This clone was seen a few times. V gene TRBV10-3 combines with J gene TRBJ2-7; no reliable D call. V was clipped by 0 bases and J by 1 base, with 7 bases between them. Germline-derived CDR1 and CDR2 are ENHRY and SYGVKD. The CDR3 has 14 amino acids. CDR3 sequence reads: CAISESLYSYEQYF. CDR3 nucleotide sequence: TGTGCCATCAGTGAGTCGCTCTATTCCTACGAGCAGTACTTC.

This chain joins TRBV7-3 and TRBJ2-3; tentatively, D is TRBD2 (5 bases). Germline CDR1 is SGHTA and CDR2 is FQGTGA. Trimming took 5 bases from V and 6 from J, leaving 12 bases between them. This CDR3 has 13 residues. The CDR3 nucleotides are TGTGCCAGCAGCGCCGGGTCGGGGGATACGCAGTATTTT. It yields the protein CASSAGSGDTQYF.

The chain is built from TRBV12-2 and TRBJ2-2. TRBV12-2 is recorded as a pseudogene. The CDR3 is 12 residues long. CDR3 region: CASRKKIGELFF. DNA of the CDR3: TGTGCAAGTCGCAAGAAGATCGGGGAGCTGTTTTTT.

This clone was detected only once. This chain connects TRBV5-1 to TRBJ2-7, with D hard to call. The CDR3 runs 14 residues. From germline, CDR1 is SGHRS and CDR2 YFSETQ. V lost 3 bases, J lost 4 bases, and 14 bases lay in between. In DNA form, the CDR3 reads TGCGCCAGCAGCTCACGTCCCGATCTGTACGAGCAGTACTTC. Its protein is CASSSRPDLYEQYF.

The rearrangement joins TRBV4-3 to TRBJ2-3, with D uncertain. This CDR3 comprises 15 residues. Trimming took off 8 bases at V and 2 bases at J, with 17 bases between the two ends. Germline values: CDR1 LGHNA, CDR2 YSLEER. The CDR3 loop is CASAQERSLTDTQYF. CDR3 nucleotides: TGCGCCAGCGCCCAAGAACGGTCCCTCACAGATACGCAGTATTTT.

The chain links TRBV10-2 to TRBJ2-3; D uncertain. This CDR3 comprises 13 residues. CDR1 and CDR2 from the germline V gene are WSHSY and SAAADI. The V end was cut by 4 bases, the J end by 4 bases, with 9 bases between. CDR3 region: CASSGDSPDTQYF. The CDR3, as DNA: TGCGCCAGCAGTGGGGATTCCCCAGATACGCAGTATTTT.

This clone showed up many times. Other DNA sequences in this sample translate to the same CDR3. The chain recombines TRBV7-9 with TRBJ2-7, with 8 bases that match TRBD1. Germline loops: CDR1 SEHNR, CDR2 FQNEAQ (reference sequence). CDR3 size: 19 residues. The V segment lost 2 bases and the J segment 4 bases; nucleotides outside the gene matches: 19. The CDR3 is CASSLIVGSGRDRRYEQYF. Here the CDR3 DNA reads TGTGCCAGCAGCTTAATAGTGGGGAGCGGTCGGGACAGGCGATACGAGCAGTACTTC.

This chain connects TRBV28 to TRBJ2-3; the D is unclear. This CDR3 comprises 14 residues. V was clipped by 5 bases and J by 2 bases, with 11 bases between them. Germline CDR1 is MDHEN and CDR2 is SYDVKM. The CDR3 is CASSLDGNTDTQYF. The CDR3 DNA follows: TGTGCCAGCAGTCTAGACGGAAACACAGATACGCAGTATTTT.